The 8 T cell receptor beta chains below all came from one sample that was sequenced in a study of T cells in Graves' hyperthyroidism and ophthalmopathy. RNA transcripts were the template for amplifying TCR beta CDR3 regions. Primed by the HTBI set, a first-round RT-PCR was run on the TCR CDR3. Via MiXCR, TCRdb re-called the multiplex PCR reads, giving one row per CDR3 protein. The data show around 280,000 distinct CDR3 sequences, roughly 14% seen once. Sequenced input: blood. These receptors were obtained from a woman aged 25 to 45 with Graves' hyperthyroidism that later progressed to Graves' ophthalmopathy.

This clonotype was detected ten times or more. The gene calls are TRBV19 and TRBJ1-1, with D tentatively TRBD1 (5 bases). V was clipped by 6 bases and J by 1 base, with 9 bases between them. CDR3 length: 13 amino acids. Germline CDR1 is LNHDA and CDR2 is SQIVND (reference sequence). Here the CDR3 reads CASSTGENTEAFF. The DNA of the CDR3 is TGTGCCAGTAGCACAGGAGAGAACACTGAAGCTTTCTTT.

The CDR3 DNA reads as TGTGCCACCAGCAGCATGGGGAACATCCATGGCTACACCTTC. Its translation: CATSSMGNIHGYTF. The rearrangement uses TRBV15 and TRBJ1-2, with no clear D. Trimming left V 3 bases short and J 6 bases short, with 14 bases between. This CDR3 contains 14 residues. Germline values: CDR1 LNHNV, CDR2 YYDKDF (reference sequence).

The J gene is TRBJ1-1, the V gene TRBV4-2; D is possibly TRBD1 (6 bases). This CDR3 spans 15 amino acids. The germline V gene encodes CDR1 LGHNA and CDR2 YNFKEQ. The ends were cut back, 1 base at V and 4 bases at J, with 13 bases in the middle. The DNA of the CDR3 is TGTGCCAGCAGCCAAGGATCAGGGGACTTCACTGAAGCTTTCTTT. Amino acid sequence: CASSQGSGDFTEAFF.

This clonotype was observed many times. This rearrangement joins TRBV7-9 to TRBJ1-6, with D possibly being TRBD1 (5 bases). CDR1 and CDR2 from the germline V gene are SEHNR and FQNEAQ (reference sequence). V was cut by 6 bases and J by 0 bases, with 18 bases left in between. The CDR3 has 18 residues. The CDR3 loop is CASRQTSGGSSYNSPLHF. The DNA of the CDR3 is TGTGCCAGCAGACAAACCTCCGGGGGGAGCTCCTATAATTCACCCCTCCACTTT.

Many counts were recorded for this clonotype. The chain carries TRBV5-1 and TRBJ2-1, with D possibly matching TRBD2 (5 bases). Germline CDR1 and CDR2: SGHRS and YFSETQ. This CDR3 contains 15 residues. Trimming removed 2 bases at V and 9 bases at J, with 18 bases between. CDR3 DNA: TGCGCCAGCAGCTTAGGGAGCGGCGCTTACGGTGAGCAGTTCTTC. It encodes CASSLGSGAYGEQFF.

This clonotype was recorded at least ten times. The chain recombines TRBV20-1 with TRBJ2-7, with D possibly matching TRBD2 (7 bases). Trimming shortened V by 6 bases and J by 3 bases, and 15 bases separated the two germline ends. Germline V gene data show CDR1 as DFQATT and CDR2 as SNEGSKA (reference sequence). The CDR3 spans 13 residues. The CDR3 reads CSALEGGDYEQYF. The CDR3 nucleotides read TGCAGTGCCCTCGAGGGGGGGGACTACGAGCAGTACTTC.

This clonotype was recorded many times. The J gene is TRBJ1-4, the V gene TRBV4-3; no firm D call. The germline gives CDR1 LGHNA, CDR2 YSLEER. This CDR3 comprises 14 residues. The V and J ends lost 4 bases and 10 bases respectively, with 16 bases between them. The CDR3 region is CASSRGSTGVKLFF. DNA for the CDR3: TGCGCCAGCAGCCGTGGATCTACTGGAGTAAAACTGTTTTTT.

This chain links TRBV19 with TRBJ2-5; 9 bases map to TRBD2. Trimming at V came to 1 base and at J to 2 bases, leaving 5 bases not matched to a gene. The germline V gene has CDR1 LNHDA and CDR2 SQIVND (reference sequence). The CDR3 length is 16 residues. The CDR3 here is CASSIGGSGGQETQYF. CDR3 bases: TGTGCCAGTAGTATAGGGGGTAGCGGGGGACAAGAGACCCAGTACTTC.